This T cell receptor (beta chain) comes out of a study of blood T cells in healthy people across ages (dated by TCRdb to about 2015). About the full investigation: In model experiments, roughly one uniquely barcoded TCR beta cDNA molecule per two T cells was captured by template switching. To track age-related changes in TCR beta repertoire diversity, the study relied on deep sequencing normalized with unique cDNA molecular identifiers. Donors of different ages were randomly distributed across sequencing lanes to avoid experimental bias. The donors were divided into four age groups: young (average around 17 years), middle-aged (about 39), aged (under 70) and long-lived (nearly 85). For two donors (one aged 18 to 29 and one aged 80 or older), the study analyzed two additional independent replicas of 1 million unique cDNA reads from the same blood draw. The investigation overall reported the following: Conclusive comparison of naive and antigen-experienced compartments was prevented by the profiling of bulk unsorted PBMCs. Compared with the aged group, more naive CD4+ T cells, fewer expanded clones and increased TCR diversity were shown by the long-lived group, suggesting age selection. Because donor CMV infection status was unknown, age-related changes in expanded clonotypes were potentially confounded. As age increased, observed TCR beta diversity per million T cells dropped in a roughly linear way, and a significant reduction was already evident by age 40. There was a strong correlation between observed TCR beta diversity and the percentage of naive T cells measured by flow cytometry. Total diversity estimates from one million sequenced T cells were considered lower bounds and underestimates.

Receptor libraries were prepared by 5' RACE. Sequencing was carried out with an Illumina HiSeq 2500. A second PCR of roughly 7 to 11 cycles was performed with a sample-barcoded 5' primer and a J-beta primer mix. A unique molecular identifier was introduced onto each TCR beta cDNA molecule by a template-switch 5' adaptor carrying 12 random nucleotides. Each sample yielded at least 3 million CDR3-containing paired-end reads. First-strand cDNA synthesis was performed from all RNA using the Mint cDNA synthesis kit, with priming by a TRBC-specific oligonucleotide. All cDNA was treated with uracil-DNA glycosylase and then went through a first 18-cycle PCR with the universal primers M1SS and BC2_uni_R. The original pipeline was this. For normalization, 1 million high-quality reads, each with a distinct molecular identifier, were randomly selected from each sample. Reads with shared molecular identifiers were discarded instead of being binned into consensus sequences. MiTCR, set to a Q25 quality threshold and the strictest error-elimination algorithm, was used for CDR3 identification, clonotype clustering and error correction. Lower-bound total TCR beta diversity was estimated with a nonparametric unseen species model using Euler transformation. Using fastp at Q25 and MiXCR, TCRdb reprocessed the public reads and kept productive beta chains. Rows are combined by CDR3 protein, so each entry shows the most common genes and DNA. The V and J calls come from TCRdb's annotation, not from the publication. The sample records roughly 1.5 million distinct CDR3 sequences, 35% to 45% of which are singletons. About 3.8% of the sample is held by the ten biggest clonotypes.

Turning to this clonotype: Its antigen remains undetermined. Base-call qualities are not available, and no considerably larger clone is one nucleotide away.

Donors were a few dozen systemically healthy Caucasian individuals from Russia aged about 6 to 100 years. Each donor gave 8 to 10 milliliters of peripheral blood, collected into EDTA-treated Vacutainer tubes. Ficoll-Paque density-gradient centrifugation was used to isolate PBMCs, with at least 7 million per sample. Total RNA, at least 5 micrograms per sample, was extracted from PBMCs with Trizol reagent. For every donor, an aliquot of PBMCs went through flow cytometry to measure the percentages of naive CD45RAhigh/CD27high T cells. Sequenced material: blood. The sequence was obtained from a young woman in good health.

The bases read TGTGCCAGCAGCTTTCAGGGGGTAGATACGCAGTATTTT. It codes for CASSFQGVDTQYF. This chain is built from TRBV7-2 and TRBJ2-3; 7 bases in between match TRBD1. The CDR3, cysteine through phenylalanine, is 13 amino acids long. Just CDR3 DNA is preserved here, 39 bases in frame from base 1. CDR1 and CDR2, per the germline V gene, are SGHTA and FQGNSA. The germline V and J ends show losses of 3 bases and 5 bases respectively, and no gene match explains 2 bases of the junction.